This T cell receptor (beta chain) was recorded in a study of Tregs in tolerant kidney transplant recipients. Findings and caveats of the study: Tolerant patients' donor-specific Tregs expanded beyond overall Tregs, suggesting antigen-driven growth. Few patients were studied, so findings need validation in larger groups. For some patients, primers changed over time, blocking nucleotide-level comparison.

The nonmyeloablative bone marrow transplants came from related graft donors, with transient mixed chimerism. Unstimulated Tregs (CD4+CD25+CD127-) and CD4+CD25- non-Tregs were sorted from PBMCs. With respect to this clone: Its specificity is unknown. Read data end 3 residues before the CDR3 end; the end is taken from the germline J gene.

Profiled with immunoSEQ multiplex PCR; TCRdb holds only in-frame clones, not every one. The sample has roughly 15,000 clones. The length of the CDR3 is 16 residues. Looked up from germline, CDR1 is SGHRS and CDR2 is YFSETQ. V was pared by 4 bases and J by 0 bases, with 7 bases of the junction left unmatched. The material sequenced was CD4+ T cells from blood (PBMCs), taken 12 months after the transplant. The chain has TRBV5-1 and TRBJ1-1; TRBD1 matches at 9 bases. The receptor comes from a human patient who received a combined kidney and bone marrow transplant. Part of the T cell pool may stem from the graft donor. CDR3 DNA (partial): TGCGCCAGCAGCAGGGACAGGGCCTTGCTGAACACTGAA. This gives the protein CASSRDRALLNTE. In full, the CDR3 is CASSRDRALLNTEAFF.